This paragraph reports one TCR beta chain. Per the study methods: Amplification of reference gene primers was used by the study to estimate nucleated cell counts. Measured with immunoSEQ multiplex PCR; TCRdb has only the in-frame clones, and not every one. V and J calls and clone size are given by that table; D and trimming were obtained from the DNA. The table has around 230,000 clones, 70% to 90% seen once; the top ten hold 3.3%. The sample is drawn from a study of blood T cell repertoires in COVID-19. This CDR3 has 15 amino acids. From germline, CDR1 is KGHDR and CDR2 SFDVKD. Germline trimming cut 4 bases from V and 8 bases from J; bases unmatched to any gene: 7.

Sequencing was performed on PBMCs or T cells enriched from blood (not recorded which). The TCR comes from a woman aged 40 to 50 with acute COVID-19. The rearrangement uses TRBV24-1 and TRBJ1-2; TRBD1 matches 12 bases. Here the CDR3 DNA reads TGTGCCACCAGTGACCGGGACAGGGGGCGCGGAGGCTACACCTTC. Its translation is CATSDRDRGRGGYTF.